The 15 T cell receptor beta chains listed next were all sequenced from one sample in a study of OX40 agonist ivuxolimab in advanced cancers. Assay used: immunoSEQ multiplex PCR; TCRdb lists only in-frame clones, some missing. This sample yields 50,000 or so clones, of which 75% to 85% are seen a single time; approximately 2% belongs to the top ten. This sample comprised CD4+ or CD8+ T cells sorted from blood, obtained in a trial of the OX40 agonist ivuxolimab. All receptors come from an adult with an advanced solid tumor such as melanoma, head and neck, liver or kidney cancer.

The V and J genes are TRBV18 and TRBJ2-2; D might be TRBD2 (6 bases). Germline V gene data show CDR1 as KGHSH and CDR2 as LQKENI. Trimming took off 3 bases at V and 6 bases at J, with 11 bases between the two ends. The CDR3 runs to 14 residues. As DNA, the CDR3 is TGTGCCAGCTCACCGACTAGGGGCCCCGGGGAGCTGTTTTTT. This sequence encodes CASSPTRGPGELFF.

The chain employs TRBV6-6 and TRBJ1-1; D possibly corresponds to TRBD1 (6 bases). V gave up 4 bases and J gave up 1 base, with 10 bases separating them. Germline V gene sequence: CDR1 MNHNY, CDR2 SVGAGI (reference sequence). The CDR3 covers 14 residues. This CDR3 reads CASSSLTGNTEAFF. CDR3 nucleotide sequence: TGTGCCAGCAGTTCCTTGACAGGGAACACTGAAGCTTTCTTT.

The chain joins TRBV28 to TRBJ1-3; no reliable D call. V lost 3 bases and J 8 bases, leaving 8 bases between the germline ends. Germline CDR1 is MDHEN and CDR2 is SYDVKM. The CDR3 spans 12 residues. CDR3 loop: CASSFTRHTIYF. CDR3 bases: TGTGCCAGCAGTTTCACCCGCCACACCATATATTTT.

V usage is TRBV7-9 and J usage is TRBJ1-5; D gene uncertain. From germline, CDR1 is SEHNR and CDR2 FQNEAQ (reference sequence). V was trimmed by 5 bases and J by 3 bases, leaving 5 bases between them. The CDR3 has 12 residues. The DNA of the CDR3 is TGTGCCAGCAGCCCTTACAATCAGCCCCAGCATTTT. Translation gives CASSPYNQPQHF.

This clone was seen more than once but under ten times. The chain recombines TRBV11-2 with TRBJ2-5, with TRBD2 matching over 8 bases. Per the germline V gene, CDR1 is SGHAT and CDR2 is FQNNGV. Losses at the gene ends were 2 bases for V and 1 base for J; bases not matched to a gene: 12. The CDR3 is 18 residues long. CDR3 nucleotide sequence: TGTGCCAGCAGCTTACCCAGCGGGAGTTCCCGCACCCAAGAGACCCAGTACTTC. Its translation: CASSLPSGSSRTQETQYF.

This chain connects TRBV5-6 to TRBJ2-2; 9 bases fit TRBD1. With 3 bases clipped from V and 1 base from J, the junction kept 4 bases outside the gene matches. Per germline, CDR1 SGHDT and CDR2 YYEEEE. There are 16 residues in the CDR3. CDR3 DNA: TGTGCCAGCAGCTACCGACAGGGGGTGAACACCGGGGAGCTGTTTTTT. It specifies CASSYRQGVNTGELFF.

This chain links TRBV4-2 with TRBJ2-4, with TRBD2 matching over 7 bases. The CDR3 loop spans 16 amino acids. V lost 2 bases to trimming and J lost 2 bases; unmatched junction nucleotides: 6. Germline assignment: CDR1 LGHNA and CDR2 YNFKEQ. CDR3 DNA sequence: TGTGCCAGCAGCCAAATCGCGGGGGATTCCAAAAACATTCAGTACTTC. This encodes CASSQIAGDSKNIQYF.

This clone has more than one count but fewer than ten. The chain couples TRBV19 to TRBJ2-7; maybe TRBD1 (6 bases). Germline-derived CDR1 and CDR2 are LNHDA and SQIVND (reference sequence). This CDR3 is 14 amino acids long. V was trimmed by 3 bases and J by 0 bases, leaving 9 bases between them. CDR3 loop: CASSIGQHSYEQYF. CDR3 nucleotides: TGTGCCAGTAGTATCGGACAGCACTCCTACGAGCAGTACTTC.

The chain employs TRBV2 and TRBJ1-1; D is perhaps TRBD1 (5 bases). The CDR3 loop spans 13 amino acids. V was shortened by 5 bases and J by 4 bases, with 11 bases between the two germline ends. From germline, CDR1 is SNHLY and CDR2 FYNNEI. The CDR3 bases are TGTGCCAGCAGTTCAGGGAAGAGCACTGAAGCTTTCTTT. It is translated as CASSSGKSTEAFF.

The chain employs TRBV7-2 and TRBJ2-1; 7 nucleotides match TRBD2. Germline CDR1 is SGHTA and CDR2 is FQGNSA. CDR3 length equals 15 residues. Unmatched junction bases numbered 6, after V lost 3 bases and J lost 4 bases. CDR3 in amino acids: CASSFAGEVYNEQFF. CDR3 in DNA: TGTGCCAGCAGCTTCGCGGGGGAAGTTTACAATGAGCAGTTCTTC.

The CDR3 nucleotides are TGTGCCAGCAGCCCGCAAGTTAGGACAGACCATTGGTATTTT. Encoded protein: CASSPQVRTDHWYF. The V call is TRBV9, the J call TRBJ2-3; possible D gene TRBD1, 6 bases. The germline CDR1 and CDR2 sequences are SGDLS and YYNGEE. The CDR3 length is 14 residues. V lost 4 bases and J 14 bases, leaving 23 bases between the germline ends.

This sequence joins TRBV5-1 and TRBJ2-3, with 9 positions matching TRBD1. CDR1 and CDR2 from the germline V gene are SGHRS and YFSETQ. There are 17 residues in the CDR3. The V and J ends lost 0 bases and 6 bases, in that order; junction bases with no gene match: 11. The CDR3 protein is CASSLAPTGGRRDTQYF. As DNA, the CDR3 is TGCGCCAGCAGCTTGGCCCCCACAGGGGGCCGTAGGGATACGCAGTATTTT.

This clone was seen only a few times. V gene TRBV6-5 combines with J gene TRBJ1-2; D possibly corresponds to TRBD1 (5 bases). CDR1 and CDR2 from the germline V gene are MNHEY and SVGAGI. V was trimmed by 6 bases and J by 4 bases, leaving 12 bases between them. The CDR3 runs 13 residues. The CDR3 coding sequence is TGTGCCAGCAGACCCTCGACAGCCTATGGCTACACCTTC. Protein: CASRPSTAYGYTF.

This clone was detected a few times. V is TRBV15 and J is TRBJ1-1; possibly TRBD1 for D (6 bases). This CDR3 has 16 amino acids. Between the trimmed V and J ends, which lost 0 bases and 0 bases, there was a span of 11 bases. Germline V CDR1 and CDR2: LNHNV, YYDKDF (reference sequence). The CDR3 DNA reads TGTGCCACCAGCAGAGATCGGGGGGCAATGAACACTGAAGCTTTCTTT. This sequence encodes CATSRDRGAMNTEAFF.

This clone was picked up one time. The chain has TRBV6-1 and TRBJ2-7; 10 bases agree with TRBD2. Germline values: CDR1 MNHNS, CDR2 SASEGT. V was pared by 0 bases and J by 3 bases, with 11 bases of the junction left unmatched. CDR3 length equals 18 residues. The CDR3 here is CASSEAASGSYLLYEQYF. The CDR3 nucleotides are TGTGCCAGCAGTGAAGCGGCTAGCGGGAGCTATCTCCTCTACGAGCAGTACTTC.